This T cell receptor (beta chain) originates from a study of T cell responses to AZD1222 COVID-19 vaccine. Notes on the study in general: Recipients of two AZD1222 doses showed rising Spike-specific TCR breadth and depth. Spike was spanned by vaccine-associated CD4 TCRs, which were dominant at 160-218 and 743-854.

TCRdb's copy holds only in-frame clones and misses some; the assay was immunoSEQ multiplex PCR. The sample records 95,000 to 120,000 clones, about 86% being singletons. Germline V gives CDR1 SGHTA, CDR2 FQGNSA. Trimming removed 4 bases from V and 9 bases from J, with 10 bases in between. There are 12 residues in the CDR3. Of note for this clone: Its matching antigen is unknown.

Sequencing was performed on peripheral blood, taken on day 0 of AZD1222 vaccination. The genes are TRBV7-2 and TRBJ2-1; no definite D call. The sequence was collected from an adult in good health. The CDR3 nucleotides read TGTGCCAGCAGCTCCTACGGAGCTGAGCAGTTCTTC. Its translation is CASSSYGAEQFF.